The present entry profiles one T cell receptor beta chain with its context. This CDR3 is 16 amino acids long. The V end was cut by 6 bases, the J end by 1 base, with 15 bases between. Germline CDR1 and CDR2: MGHDK and SYGVNS. The sequenced target, TCR beta, came from blood CD8+ and CD4+ T cells. Patients with Susac syndrome met diagnostic criteria defined recently for definite or probable disease. The CD8+ and CD4+ T cells were isolated magnetically using a negative isolation approach, whereas the TEMRA cells were enriched by FACS. The data were obtained in a study of CD8 T cells in Susac syndrome. Study as a whole: When blood was drawn, patients with Susac syndrome were on intravenous immunoglobulin alone, on corticosteroids, or therapy-naive.

With random hexamers, reverse transcription was performed on roughly 0.5 to 1 ug of RNA. TCRdb ran MiXCR on the immunoSEQ multiplex PCR reads and lists one entry per CDR3 protein. Altogether 210,000 or so distinct CDR3 sequences are present, 94% being singletons, with the ten largest covering about 0.15%. The specimen sequenced was CD4+ T cells from PBMCs. This TCR came from a human donor with Susac syndrome. The chain is built from TRBV25-1 and TRBJ2-2; D might be TRBD2 (6 bases). CDR3 coding DNA: TGTGCCAGCAGCCGAACGGAGGGTGGGAACACCGGGGAGCTGTTTTTT. Its protein product is CASSRTEGGNTGELFF.